This T cell receptor beta chain was identified in a study of spatial heterogeneity in lung cancer (dated 2019 in TCRdb). General notes on the study: Beta-chain transcripts were consistently detected in greater numbers than alpha-chain transcripts, which likely reflected higher beta-chain transcript abundance. In the raw uncorrected reads, each unique combination of TCR and UMI appeared more than ten times on average. In non-small cell lung cancer, the study quantitatively compared TCR alpha and beta repertoires across several tumor regions, matched nontumor lung, and blood. Nonsynonymous mutation counts, determined by whole-exome sequencing of tumor tissue, were related to TCR repertoire features. At surgery, 200 to 250 tumor regions, roughly 63 matched nontumor lung samples and 56 PBMC samples were TCR-sequenced for both alpha and beta chains. Overall study results and their limits: Ubiquitous expanded tumor TCRs were found in blood more often at tumor resection than at routine follow-up. Additional single-cell paired TCR alpha and beta sequencing was considered necessary to confirm, at a functional level, the hypothesis that regional TCRs recognize regional mutations.

The CDR3, from cysteine to phenylalanine, totals 15 residues. The CDR3 DNA has 45 bases and is translated from base 1. The CDR1 and CDR2 encoded by the germline V gene (reference sequence) are DFQATT and SNEGSKA. The library came from 5' RACE. TCRdb names NextSeq 500 as the instrument used. To allow correction of PCR and sequencing errors, the TCR library protocol tagged every TCR cDNA molecule with a unique molecular identifier. Per the original workflow: Decombinator tools were used for TCR identification, UMI-based error correction and CDR3 extraction. TCRs above a frequency of 2 per 1,000, corresponding to the top 1% of the tumor frequency distribution, were defined as expanded. Renyi diversity was calculated using the R vegan package after each repertoire was subsampled 100 times to 5,000 TCRs. CDR3 similarity networks were constructed using string-kernel similarity of amino acid triplets, with links drawn between CDR3s whose pairwise similarity was above 0.82. TCRdb reanalyzed the raw reads on its own, using fastp at Q25 for trimming and MiXCR for clone calling, and kept in-frame beta chains. Each CDR3 protein appears once, grouped with its most common genes and DNA. What appears here as the V and J calls and clone size reflects TCRdb's work, not the paper's. This sample comprises around 63,000 distinct CDR3 sequences, 7% to 10% of them detected only once. The ten largest clones represent approximately 15% of the sample.

The time point tag for this specimen amounts to: sample taken at primary tumor resection. TCR sequencing used whole RNA extracted from tumor and nontumor lung tissue, or from cryopreserved PBMC samples, without cell sorting. Samples were obtained from 70 to 85 patients with early-stage, untreated non-small cell lung cancer from the lung TRACERx cohort. Patients were selected for TCR sequencing only if sufficient RNA was available from at least two tumor regions. To note about this clonotype: Its cognate antigen has yet to be identified. One end of the junction does not line up with germline, which may come from a read error.

The V and J segments used are TRBV20-1 and TRBJ2-3; the D gene is perhaps TRBD1, from 6 matching bases. The input for sequencing was PBMCs, taken at surgery. This receptor was taken from a female donor with early-stage non-small cell lung cancer. The DNA reads as follows: TGCAGTGCCCTCTCGGCCAGGGGACCCGCAGATACGCGGTATTTT. Its amino acids are CSALSARGPADTRYF.